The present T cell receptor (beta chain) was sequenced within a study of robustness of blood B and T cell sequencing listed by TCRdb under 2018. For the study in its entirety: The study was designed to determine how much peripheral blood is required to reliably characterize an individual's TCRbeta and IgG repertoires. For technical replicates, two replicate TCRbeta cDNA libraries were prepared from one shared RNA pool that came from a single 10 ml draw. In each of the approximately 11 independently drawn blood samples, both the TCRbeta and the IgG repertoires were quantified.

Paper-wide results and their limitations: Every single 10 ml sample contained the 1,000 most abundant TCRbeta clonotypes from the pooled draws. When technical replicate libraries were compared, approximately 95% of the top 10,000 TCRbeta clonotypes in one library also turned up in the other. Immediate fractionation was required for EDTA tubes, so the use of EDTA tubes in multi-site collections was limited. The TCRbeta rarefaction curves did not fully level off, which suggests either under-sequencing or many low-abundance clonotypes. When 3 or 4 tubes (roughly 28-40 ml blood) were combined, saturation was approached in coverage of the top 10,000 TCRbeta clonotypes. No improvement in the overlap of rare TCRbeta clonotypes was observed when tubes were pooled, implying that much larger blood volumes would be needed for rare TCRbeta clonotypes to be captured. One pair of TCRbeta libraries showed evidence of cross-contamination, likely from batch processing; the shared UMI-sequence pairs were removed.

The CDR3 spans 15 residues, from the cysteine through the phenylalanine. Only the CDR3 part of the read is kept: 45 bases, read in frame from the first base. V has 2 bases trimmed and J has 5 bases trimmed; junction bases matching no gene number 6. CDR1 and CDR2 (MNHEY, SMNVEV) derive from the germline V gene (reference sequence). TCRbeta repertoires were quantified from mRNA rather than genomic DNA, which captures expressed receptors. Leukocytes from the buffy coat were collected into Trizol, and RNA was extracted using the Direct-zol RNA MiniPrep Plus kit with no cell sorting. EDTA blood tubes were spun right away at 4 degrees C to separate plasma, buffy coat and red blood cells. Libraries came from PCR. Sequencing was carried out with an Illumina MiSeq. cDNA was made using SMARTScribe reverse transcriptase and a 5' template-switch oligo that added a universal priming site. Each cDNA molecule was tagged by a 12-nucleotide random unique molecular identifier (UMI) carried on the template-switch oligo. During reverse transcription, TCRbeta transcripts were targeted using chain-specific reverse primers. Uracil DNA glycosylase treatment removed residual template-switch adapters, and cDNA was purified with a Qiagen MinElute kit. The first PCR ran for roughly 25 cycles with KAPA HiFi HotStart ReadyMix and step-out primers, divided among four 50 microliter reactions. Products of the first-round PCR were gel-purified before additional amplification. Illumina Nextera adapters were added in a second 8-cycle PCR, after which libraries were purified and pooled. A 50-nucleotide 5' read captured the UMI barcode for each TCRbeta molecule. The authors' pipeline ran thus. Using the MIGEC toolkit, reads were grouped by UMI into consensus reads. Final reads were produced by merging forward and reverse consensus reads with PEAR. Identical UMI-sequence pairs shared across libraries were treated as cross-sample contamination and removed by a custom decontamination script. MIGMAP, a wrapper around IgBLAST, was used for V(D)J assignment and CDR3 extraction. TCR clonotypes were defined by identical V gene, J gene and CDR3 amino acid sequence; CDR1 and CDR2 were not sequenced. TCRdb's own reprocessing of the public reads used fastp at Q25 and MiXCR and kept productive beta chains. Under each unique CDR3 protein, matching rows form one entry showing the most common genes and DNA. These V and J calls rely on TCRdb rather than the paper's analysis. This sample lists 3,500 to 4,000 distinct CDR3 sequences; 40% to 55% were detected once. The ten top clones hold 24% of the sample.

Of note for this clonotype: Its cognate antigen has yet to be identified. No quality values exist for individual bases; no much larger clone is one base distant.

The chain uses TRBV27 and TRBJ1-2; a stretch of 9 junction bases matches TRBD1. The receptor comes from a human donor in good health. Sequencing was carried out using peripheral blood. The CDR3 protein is CASSLTTGGGYGYTF. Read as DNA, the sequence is TGTGCCAGCAGTTTAACTACAGGGGGCGGATATGGCTACACCTTC.